The 7 T cell receptor beta chains reported below all come from one sample, sequenced in a study of T cells generated in artificial thymic organoids. Separate semi-nested PCRs amplified TCRalpha and TCRbeta libraries using constant-region reverse primers in TRAC or TRBC. TCRdb re-called the 5' RACE reads through MiXCR, storing one row per CDR3 protein. Among 8,000 or so distinct CDR3 sequences listed, around 16% were seen once. The sample taken for sequencing was naive CD8+ T cells from the thymus. Subset meaning: CD3+TCRalphabeta+CD8SP T cells; for blood, CD45RO-CCR7+ naive CD8+ T cells. The receptors come from a human donor who gave cord blood stem cells for thymic organoid culture, a cardiac surgery patient who gave postnatal thymus, or a blood donor (not recorded which).

The V and J genes are TRBV2 and TRBJ2-2; a possible D gene is TRBD1 (8 bases). Germline loops: CDR1 SNHLY, CDR2 FYNNEI. V gave up 6 bases and J gave up 3 bases, with 23 bases separating them. This CDR3 is built from 18 residues. Written as DNA, the CDR3 is TGTGCCAGCAGGACGTTCATCAGCGGGACAGGCTACACCGGGGAGCTGTTTTTT. Protein product: CASRTFISGTGYTGELFF.

Regarding this clonotype: An end of the junction differs from the germline gene, which may be a read error. This chain connects TRBV10-3 to TRBJ2-7; weak D call: TRBD1 (5 bases). Germline lookup yields CDR1 ENHRY and CDR2 SYGVKD. This CDR3 region has 13 residues. The CDR3 loop is CVISRDSSYEQYF. CDR3 DNA: TGTGTCATCAGCCGCGACAGCTCCTACGAGCAGTACTTC.

The chain combines TRBV29-1 with TRBJ2-6; D tentatively reads TRBD1 or TRBD2 (5 bases each). From germline, CDR1 is SQVTM and CDR2 ANQGSEA. The V gene lost 8 bases and the J gene lost 0 bases, with 17 bases spanning the gap. The CDR3 is made up of 16 amino acids. CDR3 bases: TGCAGCACAAGGGACCCCACCAGCTCTGGGGCCAACGTCCTGACTTTC. Protein: CSTRDPTSSGANVLTF.

This clonotype was observed at least ten times. The genes are TRBV5-4 and TRBJ1-4; D is uncertain. The V end was cut by 3 bases, the J end by 7 bases, with 10 bases between. The CDR3 sequence is 13 residues long. CDR1 is SGHNT and CDR2 is YYREEE in the germline V gene (reference sequence). CDR3 residues: CASSSWESEKLFF. As DNA, the CDR3 is TGTGCCAGCAGCTCTTGGGAGAGTGAAAAACTGTTTTTT.

This clonotype was counted many times. This sequence joins TRBV4-1 and TRBJ2-5, with 9 bases fitting TRBD2. CDR3 length: 16 residues. CDR1 MGHRA and CDR2 YSYEKL come from the germline V gene. V lost 3 bases to trimming and J lost 2 bases; unmatched junction nucleotides: 7. The CDR3 loop reads CASSQEAAGGQETQYF. Here the CDR3 DNA reads TGCGCCAGCAGCCAGGAAGCCGCGGGGGGGCAAGAGACCCAGTACTTC.

The rearrangement uses TRBV7-9 and TRBJ2-7; D is unresolved. V was trimmed by 3 bases and J by 5 bases, leaving 5 bases between them. The germline V gene has CDR1 SEHNR and CDR2 FQNEAQ (reference sequence). This CDR3 contains 11 residues. CDR3 nucleotide sequence: TGTGCCAGCAGCTTCACGGACGAGCAGTACTTC. Its protein is CASSFTDEQYF.

Relative to its sample, this clonotype is medium-sized. V usage is TRBV6-6 and J usage is TRBJ1-5, with 9 bases that match TRBD1. With 9 bases clipped from V and 3 bases from J, the junction kept 12 bases outside the gene matches. Per the germline V gene, CDR1 is MNHNY and CDR2 is SVGAGI (reference sequence). This CDR3 is 16 amino acids long. CDR3 DNA: TGTGCCAGTAGTCATTGGACAGGGGAGTCCAATCAGCCCCAGCATTTT. As protein: CASSHWTGESNQPQHF.